This T cell receptor beta chain emerged from a study of blood T cell repertoires in COVID-19. Turning to the study itself: Sources were T cells, B-cell-depleted T cells, or PBMCs; the material itself was cDNA or gDNA.

This CDR3 spans 14 amino acids. Germline V gene sequence: CDR1 GTSNPN, CDR2 SVGIG (reference sequence). V trimming: 3 bases; J trimming: 5 bases; junction bases outside the gene matches: 9. Original processing methods: By means of reference gene primer amplification, nucleated cell counts were estimated. Clones were sequenced by immunoSEQ multiplex PCR, and TCRdb holds only the in-frame ones, with some missing. D and trimming come from the DNA, and the V and J calls and clone size come from that table. Of 250,000 to 400,000 clones listed, approximately 87% were seen once; the top ten hold 2.9%. The rearrangement uses TRBV30 and TRBJ1-2, with 7 bases lining up with TRBD1. The sequence was obtained from a woman in her 30s with COVID-19, enrolled during active disease. Sequenced input: peripheral blood. The CDR3 is CAWRADRAGYGYTF. CDR3 bases: TGTGCCTGGAGAGCCGACAGGGCGGGGTATGGCTACACCTTC.